This is a list of T cell receptor beta chains from one sample in a study of T cells in Graves' hyperthyroidism and ophthalmopathy. TCRdb reprocessed the multiplex PCR reads with MiXCR, giving one entry per CDR3 protein. The sample has around 34,000 distinct CDR3 sequences, about 52% seen once; the top ten hold roughly 25%. The specimen was blood. Receptors originate from a middle-aged woman with Graves' ophthalmopathy. The CDR3 runs from the conserved cysteine through the conserved F or W. A D gene is named only where the DNA matches it firmly. Rows may omit the clone size; those that give it use once, few, many or a size class.

CASSSPGTSGHTGELFF	TGTGCCAGCAGCTCGCCCGGGACTAGCGGCCACACCGGGGAGCTGTTTTTT	many	TRBJ2-2	TRBV7-9	TRBD2
CASSVGSGRGETQHF	TGTGCCAGCAGCGTGGGGAGCGGGAGGGGTGAGACCCAGCATTTT	-	TRBJ1-5	TRBV9	-
CARGWGLNTEAFF	TGCGCCAGAGGGTGGGGGTTGAACACTGAAGCTTTCTTT	-	TRBJ1-1	TRBV5-1	-
CSAPDHGGYEQYF	TGCAGTGCTCCAGATCACGGCGGATACGAGCAGTACTTC	-	TRBJ2-7	TRBV20-1	-
CASRIAGGSLCEQFF	TGTGCCAGCAGGATAGCGGGAGGTTCCTTGTGTGAGCAGTTCTTC	many	TRBJ2-1	TRBV12-3/TRBV12-4	TRBD2
CASARQGLAGGLYNEQFF	TGTGCTAGTGCCCGACAGGGCCTAGCGGGGGGGCTCTACAATGAGCAGTTCTTC	-	TRBJ2-1	TRBV12-5	TRBD2
CTSSETGVTGAFF	TGTACCAGCAGCGAAACAGGGGTCACCGGAGCTTTCTTT	-	TRBJ1-1	TRBV7-6	TRBD1
CASSLGVSGIQETQYF	TGTGCCAGCAGCTTAGGAGTGTCGGGGATCCAAGAGACCCAGTACTTC	many	TRBJ2-5	TRBV11-2	-
CASSQDPGSSYEQYF	TGTGCCAGCAGCCAAGATCCGGGGAGCTCCTACGAGCAGTACTTC	many	TRBJ2-7	TRBV4-2	-
CASSLGFTNYEQYF	TGCGCCAGCAGCTTGGGCTTCACCAATTACGAGCAGTACTTC	many	TRBJ2-7	TRBV5-1	-
CSALAGGRQPQHF	TGCAGTGCTTTAGCGGGAGGGCGTCAGCCCCAGCATTTT	-	TRBJ1-5	TRBV20-1	-
CASSDRYTGELFF	TGTGCCAGCAGCGACAGGTACACCGGGGAGCTGTTTTTT	many	TRBJ2-2	TRBV9	-
CAISGVSSNQPQHF	TGTGCCATTAGTGGAGTGAGTAGCAATCAGCCCCAGCATTTT	-	TRBJ1-5	TRBV19	-
CSASQGGGQETQYF	TGCAGTGCCTCCCAAGGAGGGGGCCAAGAGACCCAGTACTTC	many	TRBJ2-5	TRBV20-1	-
CASGPQTGTNYGYTF	TGTGCTAGTGGTCCACAGACAGGAACTAACTATGGCTACACCTTC	many	TRBJ1-2	TRBV12-5	-
CASNQGEKLFF	TGTGCCAGCAATCAGGGAGAAAAACTGTTTTTT	many	TRBJ1-4	TRBV28	-
CATSGIAGEKLFF	TGTGCCACCAGCGGAATAGCGGGAGAAAAACTGTTTTTT	-	TRBJ1-4	TRBV15	-
CASSELWQSYNEQFF	TGTGCCAGCAGTGAATTGTGGCAATCCTACAATGAGCAGTTCTTC	-	TRBJ2-1	TRBV25-1	-
CASSQLGRDNSPLHF	TGTGCCAGCAGCCAACTAGGGCGAGACAATTCACCCCTCCACTTT	many	TRBJ1-6	TRBV4-2	-
CASTETGAQAYGYTF	TGTGCCAGCACTGAGACAGGGGCGCAGGCCTATGGCTACACCTTC	many	TRBJ1-2	TRBV6-1	TRBD1
CASSHAGLQREQFF	TGTGCCAGCAGCCATGCCGGACTCCAAAGGGAGCAGTTCTTC	many	TRBJ2-1	TRBV4-2	-
CANKGGGNNEKLFF	TGCGCCAACAAAGGGGGCGGAAATAATGAAAAACTGTTTTTT	-	TRBJ1-4	TRBV5-1	TRBD1
CSAGGQGALEQYF	TGCAGTGCTGGTGGACAGGGGGCTCTCGAGCAGTACTTC	-	TRBJ2-7	TRBV20-1	TRBD1
CSARQGRARETQYF	TGCAGTGCTAGACAGGGGAGGGCTCGGGAGACCCAGTACTTC	-	TRBJ2-5	TRBV20-1	-
CASSLAPKYEQYF	TGTGCCAGCAGTTTAGCGCCAAAGTACGAGCAGTACTTC	many	TRBJ2-7	TRBV12-3/TRBV12-4	-
CASSGLAAYNEQFF	TGTGCCAGCAGCGGACTAGCGGCCTACAATGAGCAGTTCTTC	-	TRBJ2-1	TRBV9	TRBD2
CASSRDRGASNNYGYTF	TGTGCCAGCAGCCGGGACAGGGGGGCGTCGAATAACTATGGCTACACCTTC	many	TRBJ1-2	TRBV5-4	TRBD1
CATSRDLGGEAFF	TGTGCCACCAGCAGAGATTTGGGGGGTGAAGCTTTCTTT	-	TRBJ1-1	TRBV15	-
CASRLDRGHQPQHF	TGTGCCAGCAGGCTCGACAGGGGGCATCAGCCCCAGCATTTT	medium-sized	TRBJ1-5	TRBV2	TRBD1
CASSPGLTSGRDTDTQYF	TGTGCCAGCAGCCCAGGGCTGACTAGCGGGAGAGACACAGATACGCAGTATTTT	many	TRBJ2-3	TRBV14	TRBD2
CASSSLTGNTEAFF	TGTGCCAGCAGCTCCTTAACAGGGAACACTGAAGCTTTCTTT	many	TRBJ1-1	TRBV5-6	-
CASSLFRGFEQYF	TGTGCCAGCAGTTTATTCCGCGGATTCGAGCAGTACTTC	many	TRBJ2-7	TRBV27	-
CASGGGVSNQPQHF	TGTGCCAGCGGAGGTGGAGTCAGCAATCAGCCCCAGCATTTT	-	TRBJ1-5	TRBV12-3/TRBV12-4	-
CASSSWGRQETQYF	TGTGCCAGCAGCTCATGGGGGCGCCAAGAGACCCAGTACTTC	many	TRBJ2-5	TRBV9	-
CASSSLGQGNNEKLFF	TGCGCCAGCAGCTCCCTTGGACAGGGCAATAATGAAAAACTGTTTTTT	many	TRBJ1-4	TRBV5-1	TRBD1
CASRGVTEKLFF	TGTGCCAGCAGAGGGGTGACGGAAAAACTGTTTTTT	many	TRBJ1-4	TRBV12-3/TRBV12-4	-
CASGPGLAGGQEETQYF	TGTGCCAGCGGCCCGGGACTAGCGGGGGGGCAGGAAGAGACGCAGTATTTT	-	TRBJ2-3	TRBV7-3	TRBD2
CATSSQRDREETQYF	TGTGCCACCAGCAGTCAGCGGGACAGGGAAGAGACCCAGTACTTC	-	TRBJ2-5	TRBV15	TRBD1
CASSIQSATNEKLFF	TGCGCCAGCAGCATTCAGAGTGCAACTAATGAAAAACTGTTTTTT	-	TRBJ1-4	TRBV5-1	-
CASSLVPARRSGNTIYF	TGTGCCAGCAGCTTAGTTCCAGCCCGGAGATCTGGAAACACCATATATTTT	many	TRBJ1-3	TRBV7-2	-
CASSQQQGAGEAFF	TGCGCCAGCAGCCAACAACAGGGGGCCGGTGAAGCTTTCTTT	many	TRBJ1-1	TRBV4-1	TRBD1
CASSSGGADTQYF	TGTGCCAGCAGCAGTGGGGGGGCAGATACGCAGTATTTT	once	TRBJ2-3	TRBV7-2	TRBD2
CASTSYVYQETQYF	TGTGCCAGCACCTCATACGTGTACCAAGAGACCCAGTACTTC	-	TRBJ2-5	TRBV7-3	-
CASSLDRQDQPQHF	TGTGCCAGCAGTTTAGACAGGCAAGATCAGCCCCAGCATTTT	many	TRBJ1-5	TRBV6-5	-
CASSLYESGLYNSPLHF	TGTGCCAGCAGCTTATATGAAAGTGGGCTCTATAATTCACCCCTCCACTTT	many	TRBJ1-6	TRBV7-2	-
CASSPGLAGPYEQYF	TGTGCCAGCAGCCCTGGACTAGCGGGGCCTTACGAGCAGTACTTC	-	TRBJ2-7	TRBV7-6	TRBD2
CASRTSGGGKNTEAFF	TGTGCCAGCAGAACGTCAGGGGGCGGTAAAAACACTGAAGCTTTCTTT	-	TRBJ1-1	TRBV28	TRBD1
CASSVEGGTGPQETQYF	TGTGCCAGCAGCGTAGAAGGGGGGACAGGGCCCCAAGAGACCCAGTACTTC	many	TRBJ2-5	TRBV9	TRBD1
CASSPRAETQYF	TGTGCCAGCAGTCCCAGGGCCGAGACCCAGTACTTC	once	TRBJ2-5	TRBV6-6	-
CASSLESSNYGYTF	TGTGCCAGCAGCTTAGAGTCTTCTAACTATGGCTACACCTTC	-	TRBJ1-2	TRBV7-9	-
CSADGRTSGNTIYF	TGCAGTGCTGATGGACGGACCTCTGGAAACACCATATATTTT	-	TRBJ1-3	TRBV20-1	-
CAISDTIAGTGTQYF	TGTGCCATCAGTGATACGATCGCCGGGACAGGTACGCAGTATTTT	-	TRBJ2-3	TRBV10-3	TRBD1
CASSHRSGQGSSEQYF	TGTGCCAGCAGCCACCGGTCGGGACAGGGGAGCTCCGAGCAGTACTTC	-	TRBJ2-7	TRBV7-2	TRBD1
CASSVRGQETQYF	TGTGCCAGCAGCGTACGGGGTCAAGAGACCCAGTACTTC	many	TRBJ2-5	TRBV9	-
CASSFIKGQPNEKLFF	TGTGCCAGCAGCTTCATAAAGGGACAGCCTAATGAAAAACTGTTTTTT	many	TRBJ1-4	TRBV7-2	TRBD1